Below, 6 T cell receptor beta chains from the same sample are listed, as sequenced in a study of OX40 agonist ivuxolimab in advanced cancers. TCRdb's table, derived via immunoSEQ multiplex PCR, lists solely in-frame clones and lacks some. This table holds around 130,000 clones, roughly 93% found once. The specimen comprised CD4+ or CD8+ T cells sorted from blood, sampled in a trial of the OX40 agonist ivuxolimab. Receptor source: an adult with an advanced solid tumor such as melanoma, head and neck, liver or kidney cancer.

This clone was counted a single time. The chain has TRBV28 and TRBJ2-7; 7 bases agree with TRBD1. The V gene end was trimmed by 2 bases and the J gene end by 2 bases; junction bases not matched to a gene: 6. The CDR3 runs to 15 residues. Germline CDR1 and CDR2: MDHEN and SYDVKM. The CDR3 bases are TGTGCCAGCAGTTTAAGATGGCAGGGGGCCTACGAGCAGTACTTC. Amino acid sequence: CASSLRWQGAYEQYF.

This clone appeared once. The V and J genes are TRBV6-6 and TRBJ1-5, with D possibly being TRBD1 (5 bases). This CDR3 comprises 13 residues. Germline loops: CDR1 MNHNY, CDR2 SVGAGI (reference sequence). With 7 bases removed from V and 6 bases from J, the gap between germline ends came to 13 bases. CDR3 protein: CASTRGSGQPQHF. CDR3 DNA: TGTGCCAGCACAAGGGGATCAGGTCAGCCCCAGCATTTT.

The V call is TRBV4-1, the J call TRBJ2-2, with a possible D match to TRBD2 (6 bases). Germline CDR1 reads MGHRA; CDR2 reads YSYEKL. V dropped 4 bases and J dropped 1 base, with 13 bases sitting between them. There are 16 residues in the CDR3. The CDR3 region is CASSPVGTRNTGELFF. In DNA form, the CDR3 reads TGCGCCAGCAGCCCAGTAGGGACTCGGAACACCGGGGAGCTGTTTTTT.

The genes are TRBV5-4 and TRBJ2-1; 8 bases agree with TRBD2. The V gene end was trimmed by 0 bases and the J gene end by 8 bases; junction bases not matched to a gene: 7. The germline gives CDR1 SGHNT, CDR2 YYREEE (reference sequence). This CDR3 has 15 residues. CDR3 protein: CASSLVASGWYEQFF. As DNA, the CDR3 is TGTGCCAGCAGCTTGGTGGCTAGCGGGTGGTATGAGCAGTTCTTC.

This clone has only one observation. V gene TRBV21-1 combines with J gene TRBJ2-1. TRBV21-1 is a pseudogene. The CDR3 consists of 16 residues. CDR3 sequence (DNA): TGTGCCAGCAGCAATTTTCGTGGGGTTCCCTACAATGAGCAGTTCTTC. Translated, it gives CASSNFRGVPYNEQFF.

The V gene is TRBV5-4, the J gene TRBJ2-3, with D maybe TRBD2 (6 bases). This CDR3 region has 15 residues. V lost 4 bases and J lost 2, with 14 bases in between. In germline, CDR1 is SGHNT, CDR2 YYREEE (reference sequence). This chain's CDR3 is CASSLSGLHTDTQYF. For the CDR3, the DNA is TGTGCCAGCAGCCTTAGCGGCCTTCACACAGATACGCAGTATTTT.